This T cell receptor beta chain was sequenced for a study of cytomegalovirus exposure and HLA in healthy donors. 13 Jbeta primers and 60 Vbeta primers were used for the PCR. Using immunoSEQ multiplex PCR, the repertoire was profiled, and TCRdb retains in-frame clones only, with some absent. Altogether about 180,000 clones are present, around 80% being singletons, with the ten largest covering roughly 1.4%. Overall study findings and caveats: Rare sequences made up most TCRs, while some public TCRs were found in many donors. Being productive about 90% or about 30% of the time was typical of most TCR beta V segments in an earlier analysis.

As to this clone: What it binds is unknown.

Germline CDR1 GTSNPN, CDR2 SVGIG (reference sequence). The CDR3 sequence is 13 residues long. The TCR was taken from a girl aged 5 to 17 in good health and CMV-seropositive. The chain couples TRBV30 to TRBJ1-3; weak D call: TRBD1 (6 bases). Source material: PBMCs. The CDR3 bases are TGTGCTTTACAGGGAAACTCTGGAAACACCATATATTTT. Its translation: CALQGNSGNTIYF.